This T cell receptor beta chain was sequenced in a study of shared clonotypes between healthy human individuals. The CDR3 extends over 13 amino acids. Germline V gene data show CDR1 as WSHSY and CDR2 as SAAADI. Trimming took off 6 bases at V and 0 bases at J, with 9 bases between the two ends. Original processing notes: ImmunoSEQ gave junction-only sequences without quality scores, so filtering differed. The method was immunoSEQ multiplex PCR; TCRdb's version includes in-frame clones alone and lacks a portion of them. V and J calls plus clone size are reproduced from that table; the DNA served to infer D and trimming. The sample contains around 430,000 clones, 79% of which appear only once. This clone appeared once.

This sequence was found in a woman aged 40 to 49 in good health. Some clones in this sample may be carry-over from other donors' samples. The chain employs TRBV10-2 and TRBJ2-7; D uncertain. The specimen sequenced was PBMCs. This chain's CDR3 is CASRSPASYEQYF. In DNA, the CDR3 is TGCGCCAGCAGGTCCCCGGCCTCCTACGAGCAGTACTTC.